This T cell receptor beta chain was identified in a study of neurological immune-mediated disorders. V dropped 0 bases and J dropped 11 bases, with 14 bases sitting between them. CDR3 length: 13 amino acids. The germline V gene encodes CDR1 SGHRS and CDR2 YFSETQ. TCRdb redid the calling of the 5' RACE reads with MiXCR, one entry per CDR3 protein. The table records some 80,000 distinct CDR3 sequences, nearly 6% of them present only once. Time point meaning: longitudinal time-point 2. The unsorted libraries were produced from 2 million PBMCs held at -80 C. This TCR came from an older woman with multiple sclerosis. The chain carries TRBV5-1 and TRBJ1-1; the D is unclear. The material sequenced was PBMCs. CDR3 sequence reads: CASSLAGRQRAFF. The CDR3 DNA reads as TGCGCCAGCAGCTTGGCCGGACGGCAGCGGGCTTTCTTT.